This TCR beta chain was recovered during a study of identical twins. The sample holds many counts of this clonotype. Its antigen is as yet unknown. Notes on the study in general: Within twin pairs, the out-of-frame alpha sequences they shared showed excess low generation probability. For cord blood, abundant beta clonotypes had fewer insertions, unlike memory repertoires, which showed none. Partly confounded zero-insertion analyses could result from invariant MAIT and iNKT cells.

A universal primer site was added by template switching, and unique molecular identifiers were carried by the cDNA. One entry per CDR3 protein results from TCRdb running MiXCR on the 5' RACE reads. Of some 630,000 distinct CDR3 sequences listed, around 7.5% are singletons. V lost 4 bases and J lost 0, with 14 bases in between. The CDR3 is 17 amino acids. Germline CDR1 reads KGHDR; CDR2 reads SFDVKD. This sample also appeared in a second study, on yellow fever vaccine responses in identical twins.

The chain is built from TRBV24-1 and TRBJ2-2, with D hard to call. Specimen: PBMCs. The clonotype comes from a young woman in good health. CDR3 DNA sequence: TGTGCCACCAGTGACAACGTGTACCGTCCGAACACCGGGGAGCTGTTTTTT. As protein: CATSDNVYRPNTGELFF.